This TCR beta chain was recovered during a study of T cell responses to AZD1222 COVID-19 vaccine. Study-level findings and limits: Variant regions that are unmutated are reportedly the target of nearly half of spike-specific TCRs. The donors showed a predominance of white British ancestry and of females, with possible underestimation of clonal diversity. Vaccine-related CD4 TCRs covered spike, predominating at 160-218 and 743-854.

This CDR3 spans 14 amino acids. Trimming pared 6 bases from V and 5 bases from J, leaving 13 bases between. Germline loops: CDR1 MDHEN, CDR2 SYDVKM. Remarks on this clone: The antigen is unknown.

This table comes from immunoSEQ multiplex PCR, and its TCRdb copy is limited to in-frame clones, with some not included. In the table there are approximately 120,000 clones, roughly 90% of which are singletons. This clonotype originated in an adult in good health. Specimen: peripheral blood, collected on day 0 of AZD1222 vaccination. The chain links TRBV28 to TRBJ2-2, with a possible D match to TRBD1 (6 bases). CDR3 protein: CASRTGQQTGELFF. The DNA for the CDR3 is TGTGCCAGCAGAACCGGACAGCAAACCGGGGAGCTGTTTTTT.